One sample yielded the 7 T cell receptor beta chains listed below, sequenced in a study of T cell repertoires in cytomegalovirus infection. TCRdb reprocessed the reads via MiXCR and lists one record per CDR3 protein. Among over 150,000 distinct CDR3 sequences listed, roughly 17% were seen once. The sequenced sample consisted of CD8+ T cells from PBMCs. The receptors come from a human donor in good health (CMV status not recorded). Some clones in this sample may be carry-over from other donors' samples.

CDR3: CASSHPSGSSYEQYF. The CDR3 DNA sequence: TGTGCCAGCAGCCACCCTAGCGGCAGCTCCTACGAGCAGTACTTC. The chain links TRBV7-9 to TRBJ2-7, with 7 bases that match TRBD2. Germline lookup yields CDR1 SEHNR and CDR2 FQNEAQ (reference sequence). CDR3 size: 15 residues. The V and J ends lost 5 bases and 0 bases, in that order; junction bases with no gene match: 7.

V and J are TRBV7-9 and TRBJ1-1; D perhaps matches TRBD1 (6 bases). The V end lost 1 base, the J end lost 3 bases, and 9 bases lay between the germline ends. Per germline, CDR1 SEHNR and CDR2 FQNEAQ (reference sequence). This CDR3 is built from 14 residues. CDR3 bases: TGTGCCAGCAGCTTAGTGGCAGGGGACACTGAAGCTTTCTTT. Amino acid sequence: CASSLVAGDTEAFF.

This clonotype has a handful of counts. The J gene is TRBJ2-1, the V gene TRBV11-2; a possible D gene is TRBD1 (6 bases). This CDR3 has 14 residues. Germline V gene lookup returns CDR1 SGHAT and CDR2 FQNNGV. V lost 6 bases to trimming and J lost 3 bases, with 12 bases between them. CDR3 amino acids: CASSIRGNYNEQFF. The DNA of the CDR3 is TGTGCCAGCAGTATCAGGGGTAACTACAATGAGCAGTTCTTC.

The rearrangement uses TRBV7-2 and TRBJ1-5, with D maybe TRBD1 (5 bases). Trimming removed 5 bases at V and 6 bases at J, with 17 bases between. CDR3 length: 15 amino acids. Germline V gives CDR1 SGHTA, CDR2 FQGNSA. CDR3 nucleotide sequence: TGTGCCAGCAGCCCCACGGGGGGAGCCAGTCAGCCCCAGCATTTT. It is translated as CASSPTGGASQPQHF.

This clonotype has just one count. The chain joins TRBV28 to TRBJ1-3; 9 positions match TRBD1. This CDR3 has 23 amino acids. The V segment lost 8 bases and the J segment 0 bases; nucleotides outside the gene matches: 29. Germline CDR1 reads MDHEN; CDR2 reads SYDVKM. CDR3 protein: CASSLKTVPRGQGPVYSGNTIYF. CDR3 coding DNA: TGTGCCAGCTCATTAAAAACTGTCCCCCGGGGACAGGGACCTGTTTACTCTGGAAACACCATATATTTT.

The rearrangement links TRBV6-2 or TRBV6-3 to TRBJ2-3, with TRBD2 matching over 8 bases. J was trimmed by 6 bases and V by 3 bases; bases with no gene match: 5. The germline V gene encodes CDR1 MNHEY and CDR2 SVGEGT. This CDR3 has 14 residues. This CDR3 reads CASSYASGSDTQYF. CDR3 DNA sequence: TGTGCCAGCAGTTATGCTAGCGGGTCGGATACGCAGTATTTT.

The chain carries TRBV7-3 and TRBJ2-1; 9 bases fit TRBD1. Losses at the gene ends were 5 bases for V and 6 bases for J; bases not matched to a gene: 5. The CDR3 is made up of 14 amino acids. The V gene's germline CDR1 is SGHTA and CDR2 FQGTGA. As DNA, the CDR3 is TGTGCCAGCAGCCGGGGACAGGGTATCAATGAGCAGTTCTTC. Translated, it gives CASSRGQGINEQFF.